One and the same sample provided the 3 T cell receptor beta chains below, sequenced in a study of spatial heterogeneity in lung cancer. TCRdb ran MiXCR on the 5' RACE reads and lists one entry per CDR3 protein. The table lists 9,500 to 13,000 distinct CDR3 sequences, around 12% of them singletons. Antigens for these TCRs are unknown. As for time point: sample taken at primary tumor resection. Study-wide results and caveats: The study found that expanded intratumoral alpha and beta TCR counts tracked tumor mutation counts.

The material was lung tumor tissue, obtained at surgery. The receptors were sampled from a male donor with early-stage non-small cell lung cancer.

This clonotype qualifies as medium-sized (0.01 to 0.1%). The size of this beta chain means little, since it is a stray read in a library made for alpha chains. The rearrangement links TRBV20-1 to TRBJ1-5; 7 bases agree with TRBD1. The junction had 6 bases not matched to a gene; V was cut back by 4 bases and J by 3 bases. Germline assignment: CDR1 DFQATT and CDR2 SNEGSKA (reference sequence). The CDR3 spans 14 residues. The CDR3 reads CSATRGAVNQPQHF. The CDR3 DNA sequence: TGCAGTGCTACCAGGGGGGCGGTCAATCAGCCCCAGCATTTT.

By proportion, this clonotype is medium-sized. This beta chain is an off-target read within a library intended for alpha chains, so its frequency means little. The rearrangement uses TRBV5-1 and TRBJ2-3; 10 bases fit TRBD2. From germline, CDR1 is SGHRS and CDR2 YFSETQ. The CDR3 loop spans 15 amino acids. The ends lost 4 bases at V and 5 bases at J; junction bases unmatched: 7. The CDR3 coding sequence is TGCGCCAGCAGCCCGGCTAGCGGGAGTGGAGATACGCAGTATTTT. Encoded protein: CASSPASGSGDTQYF.

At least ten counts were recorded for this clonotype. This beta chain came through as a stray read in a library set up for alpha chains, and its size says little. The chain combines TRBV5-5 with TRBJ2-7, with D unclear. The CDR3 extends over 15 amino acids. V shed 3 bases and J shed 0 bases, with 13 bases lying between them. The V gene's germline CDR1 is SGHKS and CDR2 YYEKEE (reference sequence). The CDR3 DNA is TGTGCCAGCAGCTCCCCGACTCACAGCTCCTACGAGCAGTACTTC. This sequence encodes CASSSPTHSSYEQYF.